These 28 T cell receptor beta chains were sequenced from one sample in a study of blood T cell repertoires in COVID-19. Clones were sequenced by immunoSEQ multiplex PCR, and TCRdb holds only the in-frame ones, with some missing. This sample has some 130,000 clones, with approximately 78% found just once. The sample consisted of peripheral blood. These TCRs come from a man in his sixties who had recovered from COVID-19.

CDR3 loop: CASSQGQGVGYTF. The CDR3 coding sequence is TGTGCCAGCAGCCAGGGACAGGGGGTCGGCTACACCTTC. The chain uses TRBV12-3 or TRBV12-4 and TRBJ1-2, with 11 positions matching TRBD1. The ends lost 6 bases at V and 8 bases at J; junction bases unmatched: 5. The CDR3 consists of 13 residues.

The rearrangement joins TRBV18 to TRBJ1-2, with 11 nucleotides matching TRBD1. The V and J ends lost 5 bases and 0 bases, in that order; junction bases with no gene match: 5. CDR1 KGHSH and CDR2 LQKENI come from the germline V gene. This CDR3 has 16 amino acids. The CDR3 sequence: CASSSGTGGANYGYTF. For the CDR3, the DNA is TGTGCCAGCTCAAGTGGGACAGGGGGAGCTAACTATGGCTACACCTTC.

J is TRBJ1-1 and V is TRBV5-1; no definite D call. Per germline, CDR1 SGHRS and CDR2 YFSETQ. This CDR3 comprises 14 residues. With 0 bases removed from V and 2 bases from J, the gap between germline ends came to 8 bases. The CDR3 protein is CASSLAPDNTEAFF. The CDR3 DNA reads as TGCGCCAGCAGCTTGGCCCCAGATAACACTGAAGCTTTCTTT.

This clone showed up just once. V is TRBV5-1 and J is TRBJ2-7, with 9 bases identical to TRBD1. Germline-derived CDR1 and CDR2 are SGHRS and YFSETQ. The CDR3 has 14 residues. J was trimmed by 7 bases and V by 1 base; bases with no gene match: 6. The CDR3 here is CASSLSGTGWEQYF. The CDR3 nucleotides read TGCGCCAGCAGCTTGTCCGGGACAGGGTGGGAGCAGTACTTC.

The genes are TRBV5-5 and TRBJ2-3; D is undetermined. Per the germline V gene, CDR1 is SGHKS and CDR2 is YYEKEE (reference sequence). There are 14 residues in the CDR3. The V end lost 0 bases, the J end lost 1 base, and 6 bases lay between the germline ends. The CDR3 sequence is CASSLGAGTDTQYF. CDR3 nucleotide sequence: TGTGCCAGCAGCTTGGGGGCAGGCACAGATACGCAGTATTTT.

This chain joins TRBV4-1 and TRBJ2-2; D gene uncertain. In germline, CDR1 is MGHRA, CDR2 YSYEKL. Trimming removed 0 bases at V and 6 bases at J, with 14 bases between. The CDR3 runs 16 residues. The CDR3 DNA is TGCGCCAGCAGCCAAGACTCCCCCCTTGCGTCCGGGGAGCTGTTTTTT. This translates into CASSQDSPLASGELFF.

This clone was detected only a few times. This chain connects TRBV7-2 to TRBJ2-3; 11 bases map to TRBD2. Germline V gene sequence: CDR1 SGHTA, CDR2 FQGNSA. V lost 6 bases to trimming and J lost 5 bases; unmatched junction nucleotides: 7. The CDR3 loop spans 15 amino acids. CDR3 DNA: TGTGCCAGCAGACGACCGGGACTAGCGGAAGATACGCAGTATTTT. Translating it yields CASRRPGLAEDTQYF.

In DNA, the CDR3 is TGTGCCAGCAGCCTCAGGGGCGGGGGGGCAGGATCGTCAGATACGCAGTATTTT. Its translation: CASSLRGGGAGSSDTQYF. The chain is built from TRBV3-1 (or the pseudogene TRBV3-2) and TRBJ2-3; TRBD2 matches at 9 bases. Germline lookup yields CDR1 LGHDT and CDR2 YNNKEL (reference sequence). This CDR3 has 18 residues. V shed 4 bases, J shed 4 bases, and the junction held 15 bases outside the gene matches.

The CDR3 nucleotides are TGTGCCAGCAGTTACGAGGGACAAAACTATGGCTACACCTTC. Its protein product is CASSYEGQNYGYTF. The J gene is TRBJ1-2, the V gene TRBV6-5; D might be TRBD1 (6 bases). Germline CDR1 is MNHEY and CDR2 is SVGAGI. The CDR3 is made up of 14 amino acids. V was clipped by 2 bases and J by 2 bases, with 9 bases between them.

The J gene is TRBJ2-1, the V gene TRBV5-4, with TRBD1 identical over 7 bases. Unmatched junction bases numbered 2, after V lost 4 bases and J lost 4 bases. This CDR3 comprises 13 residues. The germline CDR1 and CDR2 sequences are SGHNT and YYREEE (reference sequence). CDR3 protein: CASSPTGYNEQFF. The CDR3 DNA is TGTGCCAGCAGCCCGACAGGGTACAATGAGCAGTTCTTC.

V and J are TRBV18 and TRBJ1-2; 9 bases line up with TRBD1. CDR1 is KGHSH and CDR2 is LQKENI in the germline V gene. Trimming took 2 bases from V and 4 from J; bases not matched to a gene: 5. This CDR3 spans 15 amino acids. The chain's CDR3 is CASSPSTGGVYGYTF. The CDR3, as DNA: TGTGCCAGCTCACCAAGTACAGGGGGCGTCTATGGCTACACCTTC.

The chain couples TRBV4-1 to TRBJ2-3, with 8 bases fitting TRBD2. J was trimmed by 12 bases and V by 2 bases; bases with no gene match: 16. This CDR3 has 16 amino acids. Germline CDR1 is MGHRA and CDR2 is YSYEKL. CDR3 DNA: TGCGCCAGCAGCCAAAACTTTTTGGGTAGCGGGGTTAAACAGTATTTT. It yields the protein CASSQNFLGSGVKQYF.

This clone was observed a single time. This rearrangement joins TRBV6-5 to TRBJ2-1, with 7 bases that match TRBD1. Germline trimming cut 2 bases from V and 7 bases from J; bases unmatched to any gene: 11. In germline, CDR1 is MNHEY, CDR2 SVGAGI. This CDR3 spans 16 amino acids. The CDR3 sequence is CASSYAIPSGGNEQFF. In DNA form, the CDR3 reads TGTGCCAGCAGTTACGCAATTCCGTCAGGGGGAAATGAGCAGTTCTTC.

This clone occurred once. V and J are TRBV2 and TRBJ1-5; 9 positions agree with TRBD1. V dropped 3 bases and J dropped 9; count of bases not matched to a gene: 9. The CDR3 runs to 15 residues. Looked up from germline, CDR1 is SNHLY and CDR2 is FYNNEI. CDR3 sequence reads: CASSDPGQGLGPQHF. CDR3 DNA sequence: TGTGCCAGCAGTGATCCGGGACAGGGATTGGGGCCCCAGCATTTT.

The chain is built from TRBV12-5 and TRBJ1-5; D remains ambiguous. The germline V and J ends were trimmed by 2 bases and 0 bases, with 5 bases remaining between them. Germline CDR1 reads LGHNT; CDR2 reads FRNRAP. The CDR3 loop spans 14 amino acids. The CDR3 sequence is CASGLYNSNQPQHF. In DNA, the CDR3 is TGTGCTAGTGGTTTGTACAATAGCAATCAGCCCCAGCATTTT.

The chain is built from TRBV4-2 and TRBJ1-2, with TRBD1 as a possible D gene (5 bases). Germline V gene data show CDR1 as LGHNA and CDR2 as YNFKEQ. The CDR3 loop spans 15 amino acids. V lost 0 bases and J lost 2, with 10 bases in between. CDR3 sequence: CASSQDGAPNYGYTF. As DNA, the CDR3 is TGTGCCAGCAGCCAAGATGGGGCCCCCAACTATGGCTACACCTTC.

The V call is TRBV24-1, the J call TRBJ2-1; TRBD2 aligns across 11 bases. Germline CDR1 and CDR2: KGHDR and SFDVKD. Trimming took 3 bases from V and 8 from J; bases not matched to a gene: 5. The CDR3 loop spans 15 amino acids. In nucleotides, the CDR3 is TGTGCCACCAGTGATGCTAGCGGGAGGCTATATGAGCAGTTCTTC. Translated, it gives CATSDASGRLYEQFF.

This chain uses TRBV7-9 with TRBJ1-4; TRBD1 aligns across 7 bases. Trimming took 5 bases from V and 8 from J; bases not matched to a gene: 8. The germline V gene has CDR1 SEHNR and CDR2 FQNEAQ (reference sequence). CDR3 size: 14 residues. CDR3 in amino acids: CASSPEGAREKLFF. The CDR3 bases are TGTGCCAGCAGCCCGGAGGGGGCAAGGGAAAAACTGTTTTTT.

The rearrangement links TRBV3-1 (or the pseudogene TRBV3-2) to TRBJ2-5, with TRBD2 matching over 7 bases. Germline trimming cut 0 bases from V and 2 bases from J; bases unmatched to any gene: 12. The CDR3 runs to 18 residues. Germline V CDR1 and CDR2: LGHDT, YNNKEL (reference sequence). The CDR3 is CASSQEWSSGGGQETQYF. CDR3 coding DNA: TGTGCCAGCAGCCAAGAATGGTCTAGCGGAGGAGGACAAGAGACCCAGTACTTC.

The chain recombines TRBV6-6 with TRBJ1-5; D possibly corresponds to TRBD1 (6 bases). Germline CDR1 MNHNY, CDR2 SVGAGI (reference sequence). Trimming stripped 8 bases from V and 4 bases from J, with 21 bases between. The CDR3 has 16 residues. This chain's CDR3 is CASSPRGLGRNQPQHF. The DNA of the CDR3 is TGTGCCAGCTCCCCCAGGGGCCTCGGTAGGAATCAGCCCCAGCATTTT.

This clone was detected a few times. The CDR3 DNA reads TGTGCCAGCAGTTTATCGTACGGGACAGGGGGCCATCAGCCCCAGCATTTT. Translation: CASSLSYGTGGHQPQHF. The V and J genes are TRBV27 and TRBJ1-5; TRBD1 agrees at 12 bases. Germline V lookup: CDR1 MNHEY, CDR2 SMNVEV (reference sequence). Trimming cost V 0 bases and J 5 bases; bases outside gene matches: 5. The CDR3 has 17 amino acids.

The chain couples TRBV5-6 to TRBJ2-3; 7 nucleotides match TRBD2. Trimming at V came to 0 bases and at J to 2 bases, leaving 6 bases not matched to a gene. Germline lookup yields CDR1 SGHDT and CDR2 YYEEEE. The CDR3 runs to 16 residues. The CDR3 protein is CASSLGAGENTDTQYF. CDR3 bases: TGTGCCAGCAGCTTGGGTGCGGGGGAAAACACAGATACGCAGTATTTT.

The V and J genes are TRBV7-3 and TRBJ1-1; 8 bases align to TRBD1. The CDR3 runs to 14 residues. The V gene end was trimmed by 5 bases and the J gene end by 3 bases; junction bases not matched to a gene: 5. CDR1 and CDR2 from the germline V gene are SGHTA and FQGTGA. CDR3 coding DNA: TGTGCCAGCAGCCCCAAACAGGGGGACACTGAAGCTTTCTTT. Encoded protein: CASSPKQGDTEAFF.

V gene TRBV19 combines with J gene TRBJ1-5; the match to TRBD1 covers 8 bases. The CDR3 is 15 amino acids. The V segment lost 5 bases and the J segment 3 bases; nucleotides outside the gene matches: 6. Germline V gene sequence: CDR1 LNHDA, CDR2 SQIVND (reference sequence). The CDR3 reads CASSPSGGVNQPQHF. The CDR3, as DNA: TGTGCCAGTAGTCCTTCAGGGGGCGTCAATCAGCCCCAGCATTTT.

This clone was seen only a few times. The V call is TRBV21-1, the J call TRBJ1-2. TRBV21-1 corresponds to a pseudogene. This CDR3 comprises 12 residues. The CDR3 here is CASSKGGGGYTF. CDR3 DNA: TGTGCCAGCAGCAAAGGGGGGGGTGGCTACACCTTC.

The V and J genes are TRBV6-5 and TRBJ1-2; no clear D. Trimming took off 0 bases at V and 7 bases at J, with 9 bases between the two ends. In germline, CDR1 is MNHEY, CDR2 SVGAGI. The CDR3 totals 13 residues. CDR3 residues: CASSYSRGGGYTF. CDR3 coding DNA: TGTGCCAGCAGTTACTCACGGGGAGGTGGCTACACCTTC.

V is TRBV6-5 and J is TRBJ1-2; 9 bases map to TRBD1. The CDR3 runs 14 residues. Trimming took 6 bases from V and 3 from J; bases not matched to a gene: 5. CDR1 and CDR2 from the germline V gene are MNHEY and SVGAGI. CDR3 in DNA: TGTGCCAGCAGGCCTACAGGGGGCGACTATGGCTACACCTTC. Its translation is CASRPTGGDYGYTF.

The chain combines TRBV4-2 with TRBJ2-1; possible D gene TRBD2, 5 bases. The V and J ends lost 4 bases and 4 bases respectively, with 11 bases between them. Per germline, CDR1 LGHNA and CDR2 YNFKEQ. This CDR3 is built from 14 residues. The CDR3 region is CASSRETTYNEQFF. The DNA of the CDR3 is TGTGCCAGCAGCCGGGAGACAACATACAATGAGCAGTTCTTC.